This T cell receptor (beta chain) originates from a study of EBV T-cell therapy then PD-1 blockade in nasopharyngeal carcinoma. CDR3 length: 15 residues. CDR1 is SEHNR and CDR2 is FQNEAQ in the germline V gene (reference sequence). The J segment lost 5 bases and the V segment lost 5 bases, leaving 9 bases of the junction unmatched. By its share, this clone is medium-sized. Its antigen is as yet unknown. Measured with immunoSEQ multiplex PCR; TCRdb has only the in-frame clones, and not every one. The table lists 14,000 or so clones, about 85% of them singletons. Treatment in this sample: AdE1-LMPpoly-expanded autologous EBV-specific T-cell therapy followed by anti-PD-1 nivolumab.

This chain joins TRBV7-9 and TRBJ1-5; 7 nucleotides line up with TRBD1. The sample here was CD8+ T cells from blood, taken at day 105 from a patient whose treatment included autologous EBV-specific T cells and nivolumab. The origin of this receptor is a man aged 35 to 55 with nasopharyngeal carcinoma. As DNA, the CDR3 is TGTGCCAGCAGCCAAACAGGGGCGGGGGATCAGCCCCAGCATTTT. Translation gives CASSQTGAGDQPQHF.